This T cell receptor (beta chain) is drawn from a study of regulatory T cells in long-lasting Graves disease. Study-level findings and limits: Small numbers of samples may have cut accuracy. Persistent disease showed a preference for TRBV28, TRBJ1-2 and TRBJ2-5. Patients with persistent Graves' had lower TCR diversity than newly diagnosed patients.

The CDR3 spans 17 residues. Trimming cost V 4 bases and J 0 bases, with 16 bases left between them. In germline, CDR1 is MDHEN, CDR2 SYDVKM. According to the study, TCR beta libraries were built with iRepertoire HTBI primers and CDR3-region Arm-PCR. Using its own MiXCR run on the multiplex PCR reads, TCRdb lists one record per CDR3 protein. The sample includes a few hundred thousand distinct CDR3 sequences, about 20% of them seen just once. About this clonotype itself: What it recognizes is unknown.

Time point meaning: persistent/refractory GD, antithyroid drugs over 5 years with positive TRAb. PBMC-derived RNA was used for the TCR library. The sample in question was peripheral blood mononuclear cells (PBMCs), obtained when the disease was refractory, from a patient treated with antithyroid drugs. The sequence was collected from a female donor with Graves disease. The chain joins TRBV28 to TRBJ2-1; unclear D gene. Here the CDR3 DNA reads TGTGCCAGCAGTTCGTTAGGTGGGGATAGCTCCTACAATGAGCAGTTCTTC. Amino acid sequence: CASSSLGGDSSYNEQFF.